Listed here are 7 T cell receptor beta chains from one sample, sequenced in a study of blood T cells in healthy people across ages. Together with a sample-barcoded 5' primer, a J-beta primer mix was included in a second PCR lasting 7 to 11 cycles. TCRdb recomputed calls from the 5' RACE reads with MiXCR, one row per CDR3 protein. The data show some 1.7 million distinct CDR3 sequences, with approximately 30% seen just once and about 7.7% held by the top ten. Sequencing was carried out using blood. Receptors were obtained from a woman in her twenties or thirties in good health.

The gene calls are TRBV3-1 and TRBJ1-5; D not resolved. CDR3 size: 15 residues. Trimming left V 1 base short and J 3 bases short, with 10 bases between. Per the germline V gene, CDR1 is LGHDT and CDR2 is YNNKEL (reference sequence). CDR3 sequence (DNA): TGTGCCAGCAGCCAAGGTAGGCAGATCAATCAGCCCCAGCATTTT. Its protein product is CASSQGRQINQPQHF.

About this clonotype: This may arise from a read error, as a much more abundant clone is one base away. This is likely a read error, given that the CDR3 carries no conserved phenylalanine or tryptophan at its end. The V and J genes are TRBV27 and TRBJ2-1, with 8 bases identical to TRBD1. CDR1 is MNHEY, CDR2 SMNVEV, per germline (reference sequence). The V and J ends lost 3 bases and 8 bases, in that order; junction bases with no gene match: 6. This CDR3 has 14 amino acids. CDR3 sequence reads: CASSLRQGADEQFL. For the CDR3, the DNA is TGTGCCAGCAGTTTGCGCCAGGGGGCCGATGAGCAGTTCTTA.

This clonotype was observed many times. V is TRBV7-2 and J is TRBJ2-5, with 11 bases aligning to TRBD2. The germline V gene encodes CDR1 SGHTA and CDR2 FQGNSA. The CDR3 has 14 residues. Losses at the gene ends were 4 bases for V and 5 bases for J; bases not matched to a gene: 3. CDR3 sequence (DNA): TGTGCCAGCAGCTCACTAGCGGGGGTGGAGACCCAGTACTTC. Protein product: CASSSLAGVETQYF.

This clonotype has more than one count but fewer than ten. V and J are TRBV9 and TRBJ2-1; D is undetermined. V was pared by 4 bases and J by 7 bases, with 18 bases between. CDR1 is SGDLS, CDR2 YYNGEE, per germline. This CDR3 spans 15 amino acids. The CDR3 DNA reads as TGTGCCAGCAGCACTCAAGGCCTGGTGGGTAATGAGCAGTTCTTC. This gives the protein CASSTQGLVGNEQFF.

At least ten counts were recorded for this clonotype. The chain has TRBV20-1 and TRBJ2-7; the match to TRBD2 covers 9 bases. Germline assignment: CDR1 DFQATT and CDR2 SNEGSKA (reference sequence). The CDR3 is made up of 13 amino acids. V dropped 4 bases and J dropped 2; count of bases not matched to a gene: 3. The CDR3 spells CSAKTSGPYEQYF. The CDR3 bases are TGCAGTGCTAAGACTAGCGGCCCCTACGAGCAGTACTTC.

The sample holds many counts of this clonotype. The chain couples TRBV20-1 to TRBJ2-5, with D tentatively TRBD2 (6 bases). The CDR3 spans 12 residues. V gave up 6 bases and J gave up 5 bases, with 13 bases separating them. The germline gives CDR1 DFQATT, CDR2 SNEGSKA (reference sequence). CDR3 coding DNA: TGCAGTGCCCACCGCAGCGGGGAGACCCAGTACTTC. Its protein product is CSAHRSGETQYF.

The chain combines TRBV30 with TRBJ1-2; D not resolved. The CDR3 has 12 amino acids. Per the germline V gene, CDR1 is GTSNPN and CDR2 is SVGIG (reference sequence). V lost 1 base and J 0 bases, leaving 3 bases between the germline ends. CDR3 residues: CAWSGSNYGYTF. The CDR3 region has the DNA TGTGCCTGGAGTGGGTCTAACTATGGCTACACCTTC.